A selection of T cell receptor beta chains follows, all from one sample in a study of shared clonotypes between healthy human individuals. The protocol was immunoSEQ multiplex PCR, while the TCRdb copy is restricted to in-frame clones and leaves out a portion. The table has some 2,500,000 clones, approximately 93% seen once. Sequencing was performed on naive CD4+ T cells from PBMCs. The receptors stem from a man between 18 and 29 years old in good health. Some clones in this sample may be carry-over from other donors' samples. CDR3s include the opening cysteine and the closing phenylalanine or tryptophan. The D gene is left open where the match is weak. Clone size is stated in some rows and not others, as once, few, many or a class when expanded.

D: NA; J: TRBJ1-1; V: TRBV28; size: NA; DNA: TGTGCCAGCAGTCTAACGCAGAAAGCTTTCTTT; CDR3: CASSLTQKAFF
D: TRBD2; J: TRBJ2-3; V: TRBV6-7; size: NA; DNA: TGTGCCAGCAGGGCAGAATGGACTAGCGGGAGGGCCCCCCCAGATACGCAGTATTTT; CDR3: CASRAEWTSGRAPPDTQYF
D: NA; J: TRBJ2-3; V: TRBV28; size: NA; DNA: TGTGCCAGCAGGCAATCAGATACGCAGTATTTT; CDR3: CASRQSDTQYF
D: TRBD1; J: TRBJ2-1; V: TRBV2; size: NA; DNA: TGTGCCAGCAGTAGACAGGGATATGAGCAGTTCTTC; CDR3: CASSRQGYEQFF
D: TRBD1; J: TRBJ1-3; V: TRBV28; size: NA; DNA: TGTGCCAGCAGCGAAACTACCGGGACAGTGCGGGACACCATATATTTT; CDR3: CASSETTGTVRDTIYF
D: TRBD1; J: TRBJ1-4; V: TRBV5-1; size: NA; DNA: TGCGCCAGCAGGGTCCTGACAGGGGGCAGTGAAAAACTGTTTTTT; CDR3: CASRVLTGGSEKLFF
D: TRBD1; J: TRBJ2-5; V: TRBV9; size: NA; DNA: TGTGCCAGCAGCGTAGAGGTCGGGGTCAGGGGGCCCCCAGAGACCCAGTACTTC; CDR3: CASSVEVGVRGPPETQYF
D: NA; J: TRBJ2-2; V: TRBV29-1; size: NA; DNA: TGCAGCGTTGGAGTCCGGGTCGGGGAGCTGTTTTTT; CDR3: CSVGVRVGELFF
D: NA; J: TRBJ2-5; V: TRBV7-2; size: NA; DNA: TGTGCCAGCAGCTTAGCGACAGCAATTGTTAAAGAGACCCAGTACTTC; CDR3: CASSLATAIVKETQYF
D: TRBD2; J: TRBJ2-5; V: TRBV10-3; size: once; DNA: TGTGCCATCAGTGATGACGGGGGGGTTGGAGCCCAGTACTTC; CDR3: CAISDDGGVGAQYF
D: NA; J: TRBJ2-6; V: TRBV5-1; size: NA; DNA: TGCGCCAGCAACGGGGGCACCTCTGGGGCCAACGTCCTGACTTTC; CDR3: CASNGGTSGANVLTF
D: TRBD2; J: TRBJ2-1; V: TRBV10-3; size: NA; DNA: TGTGCCATCAGTGCCCGGGAGGGCCCCAGCAATGAGCAGTTCTTC; CDR3: CAISAREGPSNEQFF
D: TRBD1; J: TRBJ2-5; V: TRBV25-1; size: NA; DNA: TGTGCCAGCAGGACGGGACAGGGGAAAGAGACCCAGTACTTC; CDR3: CASRTGQGKETQYF
D: NA; J: TRBJ2-4; V: TRBV21-1; size: NA; DNA: TGTGCCACCCGAGACGAAAAAGACAGGCTACTAAAAAACATTCAGTACTTC; CDR3: CATRDEKDRLLKNIQYF
D: TRBD2; J: TRBJ2-1; V: TRBV11-3; size: NA; DNA: TGTGCCAGCAGCTTAGAGGGGACTAGCGGGCCCTACAATGAGCAGTTCTTC; CDR3: CASSLEGTSGPYNEQFF
D: NA; J: TRBJ2-4; V: TRBV7-2; size: NA; DNA: TGTGCCAGCAACCTACCCCCCCCCGCCATTCAGTACTTC; CDR3: CASNLPPPAIQYF